The text below deals with one T cell receptor (beta chain). The data belong to a study of control samples from healthy donors and cancer patients. The assay was immunoSEQ multiplex PCR, and TCRdb's table has in-frame clones only and misses some. The sample has 100,000 to 150,000 clones; roughly 90% are singletons. Germline CDR1 and CDR2: SSHAT and FNYEAQ (reference sequence). The CDR3 totals 13 residues. Trimming at V came to 4 bases and at J to 6 bases, leaving 4 bases not matched to a gene. V usage is TRBV7-7 and J usage is TRBJ1-1; 8 nucleotides align to TRBD1. Material for sequencing was blood. The sequence derives from a man in his late teens or twenties in good health. The CDR3 sequence is CASSSDRGAEAFF. CDR3 in DNA: TGTGCCAGCAGCTCCGACAGGGGCGCTGAAGCTTTCTTT.